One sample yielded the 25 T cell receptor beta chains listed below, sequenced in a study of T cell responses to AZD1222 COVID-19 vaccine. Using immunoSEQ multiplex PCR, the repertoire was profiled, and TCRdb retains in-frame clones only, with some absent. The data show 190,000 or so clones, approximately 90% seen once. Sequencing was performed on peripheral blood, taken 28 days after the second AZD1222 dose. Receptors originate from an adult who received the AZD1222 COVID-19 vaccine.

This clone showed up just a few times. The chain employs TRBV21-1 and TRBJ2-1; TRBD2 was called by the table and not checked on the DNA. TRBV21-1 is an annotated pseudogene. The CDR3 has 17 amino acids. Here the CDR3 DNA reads TGTGCCAGCAGCAAAATATTGGTGCGGGAGTACTACAATGAGCAGTTCTTC. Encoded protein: CASSKILVREYYNEQFF.

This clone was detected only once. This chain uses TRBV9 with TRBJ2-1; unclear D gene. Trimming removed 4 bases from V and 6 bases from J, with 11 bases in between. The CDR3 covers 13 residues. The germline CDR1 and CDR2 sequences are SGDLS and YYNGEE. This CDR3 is CASSPRPRNEQFF. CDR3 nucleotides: TGTGCCAGCAGCCCCCGCCCTCGCAATGAGCAGTTCTTC.

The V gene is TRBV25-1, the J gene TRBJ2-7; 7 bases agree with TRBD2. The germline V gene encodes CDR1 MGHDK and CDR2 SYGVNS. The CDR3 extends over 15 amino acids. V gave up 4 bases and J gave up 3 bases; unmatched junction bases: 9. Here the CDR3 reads CASSARLAINYEQYF. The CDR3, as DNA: TGTGCCAGCAGTGCCAGACTAGCCATAAACTACGAGCAGTACTTC.

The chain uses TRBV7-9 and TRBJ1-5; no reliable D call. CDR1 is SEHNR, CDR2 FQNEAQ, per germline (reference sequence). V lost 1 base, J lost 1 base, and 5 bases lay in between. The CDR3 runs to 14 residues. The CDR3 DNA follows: TGTGCCAGCAGCTTAGAGGTCAGCAATCAGCCCCAGCATTTT. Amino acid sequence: CASSLEVSNQPQHF.

This chain's CDR3 is CASSLTARLQSEQYF. DNA of the CDR3: TGTGCCAGCAGTTTGACGGCACGCTTACAATCCGAGCAGTACTTC. The rearrangement uses TRBV27 and TRBJ2-7; D not resolved. V lost 3 bases and J lost 6, with 18 bases in between. There are 15 residues in the CDR3. Germline V CDR1 and CDR2: MNHEY, SMNVEV (reference sequence).

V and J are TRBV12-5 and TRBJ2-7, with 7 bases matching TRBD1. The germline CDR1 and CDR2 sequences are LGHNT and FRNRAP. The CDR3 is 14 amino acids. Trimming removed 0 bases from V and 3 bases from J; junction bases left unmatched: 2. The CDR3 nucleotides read TGTGCTAGTGGTTTGGTAAGGGACAGCTACGAGCAGTACTTC. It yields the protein CASGLVRDSYEQYF.

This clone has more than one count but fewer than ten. CDR3 nucleotide sequence: TGTGCCAGCAGCCTGGGGGGACGCCGCTTCTACAATGAGCAGTTCTTC. It is translated as CASSLGGRRFYNEQFF. This rearrangement joins TRBV28 to TRBJ2-1; a possible D gene is TRBD2 (6 bases). Trimming took 6 bases from V and 3 from J, leaving 18 bases between them. The germline V gene has CDR1 MDHEN and CDR2 SYDVKM. The CDR3 runs 16 residues.

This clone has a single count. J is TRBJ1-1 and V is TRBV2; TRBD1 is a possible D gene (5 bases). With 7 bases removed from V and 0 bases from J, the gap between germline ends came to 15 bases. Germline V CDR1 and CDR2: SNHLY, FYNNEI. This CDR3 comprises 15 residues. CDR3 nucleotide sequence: TGTGCCAGCATGTGGGACGGTCTAATGAACACTGAAGCTTTCTTT. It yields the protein CASMWDGLMNTEAFF.

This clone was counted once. DNA of the CDR3: TGCAGTGCTAGTGAGGACAGGGGGCACACTGAAGCTTTCTTT. It is translated as CSASEDRGHTEAFF. The chain employs TRBV20-1 and TRBJ1-1; 11 bases map to TRBD1. This CDR3 is 14 amino acids long. Germline-derived CDR1 and CDR2 are DFQATT and SNEGSKA (reference sequence). Trimming cost V 3 bases and J 3 bases; bases outside gene matches: 3.

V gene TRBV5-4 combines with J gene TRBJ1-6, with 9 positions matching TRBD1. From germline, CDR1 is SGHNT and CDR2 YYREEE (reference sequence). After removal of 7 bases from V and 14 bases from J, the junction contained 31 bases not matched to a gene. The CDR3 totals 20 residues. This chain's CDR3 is CASRPRPGQGRGLLTEALHF. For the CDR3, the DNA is TGTGCCAGCCGCCCACGACCGGGACAGGGTCGGGGATTGCTCACCGAGGCCCTCCACTTT.

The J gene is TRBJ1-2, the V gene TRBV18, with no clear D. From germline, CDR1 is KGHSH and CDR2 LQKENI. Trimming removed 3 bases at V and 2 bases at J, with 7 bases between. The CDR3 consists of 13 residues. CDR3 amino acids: CASSPGSNYGYTF. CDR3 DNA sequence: TGTGCCAGCTCACCGGGCAGCAACTATGGCTACACCTTC.

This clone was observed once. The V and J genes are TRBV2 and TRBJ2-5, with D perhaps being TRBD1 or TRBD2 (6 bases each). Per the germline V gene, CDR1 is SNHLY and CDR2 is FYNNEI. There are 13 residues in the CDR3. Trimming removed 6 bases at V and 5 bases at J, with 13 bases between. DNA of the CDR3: TGTGCCAGCAGCCGGGGGCTGGAGGAGACCCAGTACTTC. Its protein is CASSRGLEETQYF.

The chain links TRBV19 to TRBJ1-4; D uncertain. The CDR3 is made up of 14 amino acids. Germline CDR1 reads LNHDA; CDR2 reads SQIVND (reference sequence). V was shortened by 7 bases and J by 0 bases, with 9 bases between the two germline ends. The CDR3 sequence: CASTGVTTNEKLFF. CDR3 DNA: TGTGCCAGTACGGGCGTGACAACTAATGAAAAACTGTTTTTT. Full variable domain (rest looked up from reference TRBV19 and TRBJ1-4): DGGITQSPKYLFRKEGQNVTLSCEQNLNHDAMYWYRQDPGQGLRLIYYSQIVNDFQKGDIAEGYSVSREKKESFPLTVTSAQKNPTAFYLCASTGVTTNEKLFFGSGTQLSVL.

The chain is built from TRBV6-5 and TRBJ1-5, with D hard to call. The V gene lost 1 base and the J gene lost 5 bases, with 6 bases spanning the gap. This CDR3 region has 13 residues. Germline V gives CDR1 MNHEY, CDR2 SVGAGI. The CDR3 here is CASSYYGDQPQHF. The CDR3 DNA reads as TGTGCCAGCAGTTACTACGGGGATCAGCCCCAGCATTTT.

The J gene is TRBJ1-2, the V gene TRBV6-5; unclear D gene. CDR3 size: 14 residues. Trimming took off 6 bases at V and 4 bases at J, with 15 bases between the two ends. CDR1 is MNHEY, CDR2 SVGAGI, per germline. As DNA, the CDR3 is TGTGCCAGCAGGCTGGACGACGGCTTCTATGGCTACACCTTC. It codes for CASRLDDGFYGYTF.

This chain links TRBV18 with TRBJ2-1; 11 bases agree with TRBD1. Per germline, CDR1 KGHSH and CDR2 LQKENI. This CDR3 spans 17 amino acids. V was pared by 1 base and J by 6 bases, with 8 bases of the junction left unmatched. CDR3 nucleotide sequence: TGTGCCAGCTCACCACTGACCCGGGACAGGGGGGGCAATGAGCAGTTCTTC. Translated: CASSPLTRDRGGNEQFF.

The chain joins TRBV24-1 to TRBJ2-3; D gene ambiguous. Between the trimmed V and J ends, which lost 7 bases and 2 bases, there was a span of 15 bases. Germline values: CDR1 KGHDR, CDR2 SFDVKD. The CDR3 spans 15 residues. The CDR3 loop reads CATSTGPQATDTQYF. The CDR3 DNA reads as TGTGCCACCAGCACCGGGCCCCAGGCCACAGATACGCAGTATTTT.

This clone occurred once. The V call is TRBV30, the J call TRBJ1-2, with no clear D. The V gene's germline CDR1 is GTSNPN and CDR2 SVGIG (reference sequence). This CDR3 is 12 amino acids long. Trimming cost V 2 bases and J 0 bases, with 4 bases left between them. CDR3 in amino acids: CAWSRANYGYTF. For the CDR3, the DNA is TGTGCCTGGAGTAGGGCTAACTATGGCTACACCTTC.

DNA of the CDR3: TGTGCCAGCAGCCAAGGAAGCGGGAGCGGAAGGACCCAGTACTTC. The encoded protein is CASSQGSGSGRTQYF. The chain recombines TRBV3-1 (or the pseudogene TRBV3-2) with TRBJ2-5, with 8 bases identical to TRBD2. Germline CDR1 is LGHDT and CDR2 is YNNKEL (reference sequence). J was trimmed by 7 bases and V by 1 base; bases with no gene match: 8. This CDR3 comprises 15 residues.

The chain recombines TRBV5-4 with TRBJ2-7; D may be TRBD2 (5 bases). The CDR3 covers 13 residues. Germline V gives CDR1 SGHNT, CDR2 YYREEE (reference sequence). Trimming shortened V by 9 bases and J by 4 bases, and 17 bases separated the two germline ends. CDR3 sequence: CANRTVLGYEQYF. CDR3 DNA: TGTGCCAACCGGACTGTTCTTGGGTACGAGCAGTACTTC.

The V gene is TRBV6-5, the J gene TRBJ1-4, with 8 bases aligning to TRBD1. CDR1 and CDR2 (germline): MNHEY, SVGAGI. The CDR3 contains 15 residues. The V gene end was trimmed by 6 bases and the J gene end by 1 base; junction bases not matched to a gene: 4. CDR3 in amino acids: CASRTTGGTNEKLFF. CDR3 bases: TGTGCCAGCAGAACTACAGGGGGAACTAATGAAAAACTGTTTTTT.

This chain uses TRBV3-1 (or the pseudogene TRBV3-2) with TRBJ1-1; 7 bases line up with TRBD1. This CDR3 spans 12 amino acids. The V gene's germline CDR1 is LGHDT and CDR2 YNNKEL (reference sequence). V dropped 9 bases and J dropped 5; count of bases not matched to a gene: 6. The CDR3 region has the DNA TGTGCCAGTACGATACAGGGGACTGAAGCTTTCTTT. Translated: CASTIQGTEAFF.

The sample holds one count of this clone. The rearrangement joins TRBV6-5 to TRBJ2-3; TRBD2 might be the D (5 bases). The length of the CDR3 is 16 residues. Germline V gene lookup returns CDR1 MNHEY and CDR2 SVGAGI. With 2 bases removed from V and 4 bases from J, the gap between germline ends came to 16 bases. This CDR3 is CASSYGGGLLADTQYF. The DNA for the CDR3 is TGTGCCAGCAGTTACGGCGGAGGCCTCCTGGCAGATACGCAGTATTTT.

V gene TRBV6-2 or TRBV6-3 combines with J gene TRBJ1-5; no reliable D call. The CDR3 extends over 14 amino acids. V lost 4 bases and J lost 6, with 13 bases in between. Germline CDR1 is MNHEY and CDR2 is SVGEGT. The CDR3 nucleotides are TGTGCCAGCAGTTTCTATAAAGTGGTTCAGCCCCAGCATTTT. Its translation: CASSFYKVVQPQHF.

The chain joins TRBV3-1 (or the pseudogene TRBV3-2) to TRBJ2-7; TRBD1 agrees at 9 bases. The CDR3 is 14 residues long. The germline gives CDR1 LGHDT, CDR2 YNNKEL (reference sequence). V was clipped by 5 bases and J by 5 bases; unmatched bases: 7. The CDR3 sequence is CASSARTGAHEQYF. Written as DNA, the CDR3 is TGTGCCAGCAGCGCACGGACAGGGGCCCACGAGCAGTACTTC.